Listed below are T cell receptor beta chains from one sample, sequenced in a study of blood T cell repertoires in COVID-19. Only in-frame clones appear in the TCRdb table, and some are missing; sequencing was by immunoSEQ multiplex PCR. Seen here are about 220,000 clones, roughly 85% observed once, and the top ten hold about 3.8%. The sequencing input was peripheral blood. The receptors come from a woman aged 80 or over with acute or convalescent COVID-19. The CDR3 runs from the conserved cysteine through the conserved F or W. The D gene is left open where the match is weak. The size of a clone is reported for some rows only, either as once, few or many, or as a class for expanded clones.

v_call: TRBV6-2/TRBV6-3; clone_size: NA; j_call: TRBJ1-5; d_call: NA; cdr3_nt: TGTGCCAGCAGTCACGGGGATCAGCCCCAGCATTTT; cdr3_aa: CASSHGDQPQHF
v_call: TRBV7-9; clone_size: NA; j_call: TRBJ1-2; d_call: NA; cdr3_nt: TGTGCCAGCAGCCCGATCGACGTAGACTCCTATGGCTACACCTTC; cdr3_aa: CASSPIDVDSYGYTF
v_call: TRBV5-1; clone_size: NA; j_call: TRBJ2-3; d_call: TRBD2; cdr3_nt: TGCGCCAGCAGCTCCGGGGGGGCAGATACGCAGTATTTT; cdr3_aa: CASSSGGADTQYF
v_call: TRBV5-1; clone_size: once; j_call: TRBJ1-1; d_call: TRBD1; cdr3_nt: TGCGCCAGCAGCTGGAACAGGGGGAACACTGAAGCTTTCTTT; cdr3_aa: CASSWNRGNTEAFF
v_call: TRBV28; clone_size: NA; j_call: TRBJ2-3; d_call: TRBD2; cdr3_nt: TGTGCCAGCAGTTTAATCGAGCGGGGGCGAGATACGCAGTATTTT; cdr3_aa: CASSLIERGRDTQYF
v_call: TRBV3-1/TRBV3-2; clone_size: NA; j_call: TRBJ2-5; d_call: NA; cdr3_nt: TGTGCCAGCAGCCGCCAAGCGGCGGGATCCCAAGAGACCCAGTACTTC; cdr3_aa: CASSRQAAGSQETQYF
v_call: TRBV7-6; clone_size: NA; j_call: TRBJ2-7; d_call: NA; cdr3_nt: TGTGCCAGCAGCTTTAGAACTGGTAGTGTGTACGAGCAGTACTTC; cdr3_aa: CASSFRTGSVYEQYF
v_call: TRBV6-6; clone_size: NA; j_call: TRBJ2-3; d_call: TRBD2; cdr3_nt: TGTGCCAGCAGCCCCTCTCGGGCGGGGGGGCGAGATACGCAGTATTTT; cdr3_aa: CASSPSRAGGRDTQYF
v_call: TRBV30; clone_size: NA; j_call: TRBJ1-1; d_call: TRBD1; cdr3_nt: TGTGCCTGGGGCGGACAGGTGAACACTGAAGCTTTCTTT; cdr3_aa: CAWGGQVNTEAFF
v_call: TRBV19; clone_size: NA; j_call: TRBJ1-1; d_call: TRBD1; cdr3_nt: TGTGCCAGTAGTCTACGACCTGACAGGGGTTCCTCTGAAGCTTTCTTT; cdr3_aa: CASSLRPDRGSSEAFF